Below are 13 T cell receptor beta chains sequenced from a single sample in a study of control samples from healthy donors and cancer patients. TCRdb keeps only in-frame clones here, not all; method: immunoSEQ multiplex PCR. Of some 98,000 clones in the sample, 65% to 85% were seen once. Sequencing was carried out using PBMCs. The receptors shown here come from an older man with lung cancer.

This clone showed up just once. The genes are TRBV5-6 and TRBJ2-7; 9 nucleotides align to TRBD1. The CDR3 is made up of 14 amino acids. Germline loops: CDR1 SGHDT, CDR2 YYEEEE. V lost 3 bases and J lost 3; bases outside the gene matches: 4. Here the CDR3 reads CASSWGQGHYEQYF. The CDR3 nucleotides read TGTGCCAGCAGCTGGGGACAGGGACACTACGAGCAGTACTTC.

This clone has only a few counts. In nucleotides, the CDR3 is TGTGCCAGCAGCTTTGACAGCCCCTCAAGGAACACTGAAGCTTTCTTT. Translating it yields CASSFDSPSRNTEAFF. The chain uses TRBV5-8 and TRBJ1-1; tentative D call: TRBD1 (5 bases). Between the trimmed V and J ends, which lost 2 bases and 1 base, there was a span of 15 bases. The CDR3 has 16 amino acids. Germline V gives CDR1 SGHTS, CDR2 YDEGEE.

The chain is built from TRBV6-5 and TRBJ2-2, with a tentative D call TRBD2 (6 bases). Germline V gene data show CDR1 as MNHEY and CDR2 as SVGAGI. Trimming shortened V by 3 bases and J by 4 bases, and 9 bases separated the two germline ends. This CDR3 spans 14 amino acids. CDR3 sequence (DNA): TGTGCCAGCAGTTATGGGACTCCCACCGGGGAGCTGTTTTTT. This sequence encodes CASSYGTPTGELFF.

In DNA, the CDR3 is TGTGCCAGCAGCCAAGATACAGCCACCGGGGAGCTGTTTTTT. Its translation is CASSQDTATGELFF. This chain uses TRBV4-2 with TRBJ2-2; D not certain. V lost 0 bases to trimming and J lost 4 bases, with 6 bases between them. The CDR3 runs to 14 residues. Germline V CDR1 and CDR2: LGHNA, YNFKEQ.

The J gene is TRBJ2-3, the V gene TRBV12-5; D perhaps matches TRBD1 (6 bases). Germline CDR1 is LGHNT and CDR2 is FRNRAP. V dropped 4 bases and J dropped 0 bases, with 11 bases sitting between them. The CDR3 covers 15 residues. CDR3 coding DNA: TGTGCTAGTGGTTCCAGGGGCTCCAGCACAGATACGCAGTATTTT. This codes for CASGSRGSSTDTQYF.

This chain joins TRBV30 and TRBJ1-5, with D tentatively TRBD1 (6 bases). The CDR3 spans 19 residues. V gave up 4 bases and J gave up 2 bases, with 27 bases separating them. Germline CDR1 and CDR2: GTSNPN and SVGIG (reference sequence). The CDR3 DNA is TGTGCCTGGACCCCTCGGGACGACGGTCGAGGGGGGGGCAATCAGCCCCAGCATTTT. Residues: CAWTPRDDGRGGGNQPQHF.

The chain carries TRBV2 and TRBJ1-4, with D tentatively TRBD1 (5 bases). This CDR3 region has 14 residues. From germline, CDR1 is SNHLY and CDR2 FYNNEI. Trimming cost V 6 bases and J 2 bases, with 10 bases left between them. The CDR3: CASRERGTNEKLFF. CDR3 nucleotides: TGTGCCAGCAGAGAGAGGGGTACTAATGAAAAACTGTTTTTT.

This clone was detected once. The chain carries TRBV2 and TRBJ2-7; possibly TRBD1 or TRBD2 for D (6 bases each). Germline assignment: CDR1 SNHLY and CDR2 FYNNEI. The V gene lost 6 bases and the J gene lost 7 bases, with 43 bases spanning the gap. The CDR3 covers 22 residues. The CDR3 here is CASRTTPYSALIQTGTEGEQYF. CDR3 bases: TGTGCCAGCAGGACGACCCCATATTCCGCGTTAATCCAAACAGGGACTGAAGGGGAGCAGTACTTC.

The gene calls are TRBV5-1 and TRBJ2-7, with 8 bases aligning to TRBD1. V was pared by 1 base and J by 3 bases, with 6 bases of the junction left unmatched. This CDR3 comprises 15 residues. The germline gives CDR1 SGHRS, CDR2 YFSETQ. The CDR3 DNA reads TGCGCCAGCAGCTTGAAACAGGGGGAATACTACGAGCAGTACTTC. This gives the protein CASSLKQGEYYEQYF.

The J gene is TRBJ1-4, the V gene TRBV28; D is uncertain. The CDR3 totals 18 residues. Germline V CDR1 and CDR2: MDHEN, SYDVKM. V lost 7 bases and J lost 0, with 21 bases in between. CDR3 loop: CASMASLSLGATNEKLFF. CDR3 coding DNA: TGTGCCAGCATGGCATCACTCTCTCTCGGTGCAACTAATGAAAAACTGTTTTTT.

This chain connects TRBV27 to TRBJ2-1; D is undetermined. The CDR3 runs 13 residues. The V end lost 6 bases, the J end lost 2 bases, and 8 bases lay between the germline ends. Germline assignment: CDR1 MNHEY and CDR2 SMNVEV (reference sequence). The CDR3 nucleotides read TGTGCCAGCAGCCTTAGCCCCTACAATGAGCAGTTCTTC. Amino acids: CASSLSPYNEQFF.

The V and J genes are TRBV28 and TRBJ1-1; D might be TRBD1 (5 bases). From germline, CDR1 is MDHEN and CDR2 SYDVKM. V lost 8 bases and J 1 base, leaving 11 bases between the germline ends. The CDR3 is made up of 13 amino acids. CDR3 amino acids: CASGGFPNTEAFF. CDR3 DNA sequence: TGTGCCAGCGGGGGATTTCCGAACACTGAAGCTTTCTTT.

The chain is built from TRBV19 and TRBJ2-1; 12 bases match TRBD2. V shed 3 bases, J shed 7 bases, and the junction held 7 bases outside the gene matches. This CDR3 is built from 16 residues. CDR1 LNHDA and CDR2 SQIVND come from the germline V gene (reference sequence). CDR3 DNA sequence: TGTGCCAGTAGTATCCAACTAGCGGGGGGTAGGAATGAGCAGTTCTTC. This codes for CASSIQLAGGRNEQFF.